In this sample, the clone carrying this TCR beta chain turned up a few times. The antigen remains unidentified. This specimen belongs to a study of early T cells in non-severe SARS-CoV-2 infection. MiXCR, applied by TCRdb to the 5' RACE reads, yields one record per CDR3 protein. The top ten hold 5.5% to 7% of the sample, which has tens of thousands of distinct CDR3 sequences, approximately 15% seen once. Points from the study as a whole: A preference for anti-spike CD8 responses marked VDJdb matching, which missed private and CD4 specificities.

The CDR3 is 16 residues long. V shed 7 bases and J 2 bases; nucleotides not matched to a gene: 10. Germline lookup yields CDR1 WSHSY and CDR2 SAAADI. Sequenced input: whole blood. The genes are TRBV10-2 and TRBJ2-1; TRBD2 matches 8 bases. The clonotype comes from an adult who was a healthcare worker with PCR-confirmed SARS-CoV-2 infection or an uninfected control (not recorded which). Written as DNA, the CDR3 is TGCGCCAGCATATTAAGCGGGAGTAGGACCTACAATGAGCAGTTCTTC. This sequence encodes CASILSGSRTYNEQFF.